The table lists the clone carrying this TCR beta chain with many counts. Every patient was untreated before thyroid surgery. The data are from a study of metastatic and nonmetastatic thyroid tumors. Study details: Comparative analysis of repertoires was undertaken across blood and tumor or nodule tissue obtained from malignant and benign thyroid patients.

Trimming cost V 1 base and J 4 bases; bases outside gene matches: 3. Germline CDR1 reads SGHDT; CDR2 reads YYEEEE. The CDR3 is made up of 15 amino acids. TCRdb re-called the PCR reads through MiXCR. This table holds about 15,000 clones, about 20% found once. The chain uses TRBV5-6 and TRBJ2-3; 10 nucleotides match TRBD2. The TCR originated in a female donor with papillary thyroid cancer or a benign thyroid nodule (not recorded which). Some clones in this sample may be carry-over from other donors' samples. Sample: blood. The DNA of the CDR3 is TGTGCCAGCAGCTTGTCTAGCGGGAGCGCAGATACGCAGTATTTT. Its protein product is CASSLSSGSADTQYF. Full variable domain (outside the CDR3, taken from reference TRBV5-6 and TRBJ2-3): DAGVTQSPTHLIKTRGQQVTLRCSPKSGHDTVSWYQQALGQGPQFIFQYYEEEERQRGNFPDRFSGHQFPNYSSELNVNALLLGDSALYLCASSLSSGSADTQYFGPGTRLTVL.